The sequence of this TCR beta chain was determined in a study of immune cell composition in non-small cell lung cancer. About the research overall: Lung adenocarcinoma or squamous carcinoma made up most tumours.

The germline V gene has CDR1 SGHTA and CDR2 FQGNSA. V trimming: 6 bases; J trimming: 10 bases; junction bases outside the gene matches: 14. The CDR3 is 15 residues long. Normal lung was sampled as far from the tumour as possible, at least 3 cm. Study-level points and caveats: 60% to 80% of squamous and approximately 31% of adenocarcinoma cases had tumour-associated clones >0.5%. Dominant in vivo tumour-associated clones were not shown to share tumour-reactive sequences. Adenocarcinomas with higher top tumour-associated clone frequency had more reactive TILs.

About this clone itself: What it binds is unknown.

The data were produced by immunoSEQ multiplex PCR, yet TCRdb's version contains in-frame clones alone and is incomplete. The table records 3,600 or so clones, roughly 84% of them present only once. The TCR comes from a human donor with non-small cell lung cancer. Material: non-adjacent lung tissue. The chain has TRBV7-2 and TRBJ2-1; 8 nucleotides agree with TRBD2. The CDR3 DNA reads TGTGCCAGCAGTCTTACTAGCGGAGCCCAGGGGGAGCAGTTCTTC. Protein product: CASSLTSGAQGEQFF.